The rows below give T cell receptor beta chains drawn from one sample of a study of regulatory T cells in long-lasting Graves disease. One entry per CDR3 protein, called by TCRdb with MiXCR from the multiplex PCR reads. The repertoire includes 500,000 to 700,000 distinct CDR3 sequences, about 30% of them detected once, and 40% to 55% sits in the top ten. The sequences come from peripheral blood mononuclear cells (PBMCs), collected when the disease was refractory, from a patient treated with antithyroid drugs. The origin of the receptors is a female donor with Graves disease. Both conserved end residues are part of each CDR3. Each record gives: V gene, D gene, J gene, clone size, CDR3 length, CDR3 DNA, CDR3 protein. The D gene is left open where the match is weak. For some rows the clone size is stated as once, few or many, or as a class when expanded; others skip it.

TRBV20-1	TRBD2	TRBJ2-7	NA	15	TGCAGTGCTAGGGAGAGCGGGAGATCTACCAACGAGCAGTACTTC	CSARESGRSTNEQYF
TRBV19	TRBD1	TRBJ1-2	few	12	TGTGCCAGTAGGGGACAGGGTGAAGGCTACACCTTC	CASRGQGEGYTF
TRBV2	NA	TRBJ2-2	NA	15	TGTGCCAGCACACAGGAACTTATACACACCGGGGAGCTGTTTTTT	CASTQELIHTGELFF
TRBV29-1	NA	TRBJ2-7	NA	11	TGCAGCGCTGTGGCCTCCTATGAGCAGTACTTC	CSAVASYEQYF
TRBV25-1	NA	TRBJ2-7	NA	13	TGTGCCAGCAGTGTGGCGATGAGCTACGAGCAGTACTTC	CASSVAMSYEQYF
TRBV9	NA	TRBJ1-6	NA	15	TGTGCCAGCAGCGTAGATCCAGGGGACAATTCACCCCTCCACTTT	CASSVDPGDNSPLHF
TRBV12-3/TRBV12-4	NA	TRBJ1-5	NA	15	TGTGCCAGCAGTTTAGATAGGGGCTGGGATCAGCCCCAGCATTTT	CASSLDRGWDQPQHF
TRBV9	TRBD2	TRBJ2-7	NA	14	TGTGCCAGCAGCGTAGCACTAGCGGGTGTCGAGCAGTACTTC	CASSVALAGVEQYF
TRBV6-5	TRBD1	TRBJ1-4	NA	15	TGTGCCAGCAGTCACTCCGTGACAGGGGGGGAAAAACTGTTTTTT	CASSHSVTGGEKLFF
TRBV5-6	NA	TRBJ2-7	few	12	TGTGCCAGCAGCTTAAGCGAATACGAGCAGTACTTC	CASSLSEYEQYF
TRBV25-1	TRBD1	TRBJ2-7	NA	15	TGTGCCAGCAGTGAATGGGGTCAGGGGGCTGGCGAGCAGTACTTC	CASSEWGQGAGEQYF
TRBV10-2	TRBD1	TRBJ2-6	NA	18	TGCGCCAGCAGAGACCGACAGGGGGGCGTATCTGGGGCCAACGTCCTGACTTTC	CASRDRQGGVSGANVLTF
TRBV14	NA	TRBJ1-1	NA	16	TGTGCCAGCAGCCCGGGATACAGGGTATACGACACTGAAGCTTTCTTT	CASSPGYRVYDTEAFF
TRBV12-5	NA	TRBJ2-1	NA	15	TGTGCTAGTGGTTCTACAGCGAGCTCCTACAATGAGCAGTTCTTC	CASGSTASSYNEQFF
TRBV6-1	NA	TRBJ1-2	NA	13	TGTGCCAGCAGAACACTCGGGTTCTATGGCTACACCTTC	CASRTLGFYGYTF
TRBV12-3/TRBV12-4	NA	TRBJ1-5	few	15	TGTGCCAGCAGTTTAATAGGACTCCCCCCTCAGCCCCAGCATTTT	CASSLIGLPPQPQHF
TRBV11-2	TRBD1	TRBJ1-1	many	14	TGTGCCAGCAGTCAGGGGACAGCGAACACTGAAGCTTTCTTT	CASSQGTANTEAFF
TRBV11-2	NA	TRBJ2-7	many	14	TGTGCCAGCAGCTCCTTCGGAGTCTCCTACGAGCAGTACTTC	CASSSFGVSYEQYF
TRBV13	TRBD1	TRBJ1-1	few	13	TGTGCCAGCAGCATAGACAGGGCCACTGAAGCTTTCTTT	CASSIDRATEAFF
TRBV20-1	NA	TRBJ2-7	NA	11	TGCAGTGCTGGGGACTTCCTCGAGCAGTACTTC	CSAGDFLEQYF
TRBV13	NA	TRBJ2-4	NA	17	TGTGCCAGCAGCTTAGGAGGTTATAGTATGGTCAAAAACATTCAGTACTTC	CASSLGGYSMVKNIQYF
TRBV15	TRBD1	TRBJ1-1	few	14	TGTGCCACCAGCAGTACACAGGGGGTCACTGAAGCTTTCTTT	CATSSTQGVTEAFF
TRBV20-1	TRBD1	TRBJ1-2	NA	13	TGCAGTGCTAACGTCCTCCAGGGGGATGGCTACACCTTC	CSANVLQGDGYTF
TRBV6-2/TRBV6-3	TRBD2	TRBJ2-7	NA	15	TGTGCCAGCAGTTACCGCTTCGGGACTAGCGGGGAGCAGTACTTC	CASSYRFGTSGEQYF
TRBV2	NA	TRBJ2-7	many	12	TGTGCCAGCAGTACAGGTTACAACGAGCAGTACTTC	CASSTGYNEQYF
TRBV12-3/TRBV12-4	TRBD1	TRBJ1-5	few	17	TGTGCCAGCAGTTTATCCCATTCGACAGGGGGCAATCAGCCCCAGCATTTT	CASSLSHSTGGNQPQHF
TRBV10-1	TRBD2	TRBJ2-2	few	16	TGCGCCAGCAGTGATGTACTAGCGGGAAACACCGGGGAGCTGTTTTTT	CASSDVLAGNTGELFF
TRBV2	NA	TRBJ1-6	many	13	TGTGCCAGTGGGACATTAAGAGGGCCACCCCTCCACTTT	CASGTLRGPPLHF
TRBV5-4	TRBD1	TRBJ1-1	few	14	TGTGCCAGCAGCTTGAGGTCGACAGGGGCTGAAGCTTTCTTT	CASSLRSTGAEAFF
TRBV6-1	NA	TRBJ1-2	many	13	TGTGCCAGCACACCTGGACAGCTCTATGGCTACACCTTC	CASTPGQLYGYTF
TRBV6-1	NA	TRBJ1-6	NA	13	TGTGCCAGCAGTCAGGGATTCAATTCACCCCTCCACTTT	CASSQGFNSPLHF
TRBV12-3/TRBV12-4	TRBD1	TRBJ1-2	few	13	TGTGCCAGCAGTTTATCCAGGGGGCTAGGCTACACCTTC	CASSLSRGLGYTF
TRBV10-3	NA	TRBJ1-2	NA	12	TGTGCCATCAGTGACAGCCGGGATGGCTACACCTTC	CAISDSRDGYTF
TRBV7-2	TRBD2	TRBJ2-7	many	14	TGTGCCAGCAGCCCCCCTAGCGGCACCTACGAGCAGTACTTC	CASSPPSGTYEQYF
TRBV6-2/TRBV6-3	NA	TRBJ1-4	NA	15	TGTGCCAGCAGTTACCAGGGATTTACTAATGAAAAACTGTTTTTT	CASSYQGFTNEKLFF
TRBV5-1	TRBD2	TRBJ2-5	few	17	TGCGCCAGCAGCTTGGAACTAGCGGGAGCGTCCCAAGAGACCCAGTACTTC	CASSLELAGASQETQYF
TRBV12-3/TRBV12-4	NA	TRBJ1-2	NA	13	TGTGCCAGCAGTTTCAACAACTTCTATGGCTACACCTTC	CASSFNNFYGYTF
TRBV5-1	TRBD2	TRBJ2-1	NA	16	TGCGCCAGCAGCTTGGGCGGGAGGAGCTCCTACAATGAGCAGTTCTTC	CASSLGGRSSYNEQFF
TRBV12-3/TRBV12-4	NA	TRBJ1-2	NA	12	TGTGCCAGCAGTGGGTACCTCTATGGCTACACCTTC	CASSGYLYGYTF
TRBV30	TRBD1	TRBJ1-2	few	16	TGTGCCTGGAGTGTACCCGGGACAGGGTCGGTGTACGGCTACACCTTC	CAWSVPGTGSVYGYTF
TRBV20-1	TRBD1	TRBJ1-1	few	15	TGCAGTGCCAGGATAATACAGGGGTTGAACACTGAAGCTTTCTTT	CSARIIQGLNTEAFF
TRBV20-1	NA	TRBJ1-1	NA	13	TGCAGTGCTCCGGGACGTATGAACACTGAAGCTTTCTTT	CSAPGRMNTEAFF
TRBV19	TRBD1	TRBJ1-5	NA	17	TGTGCCAGTAGTTCGGGACAGGGGGAGGCGAGCAATCAGCCCCAGCATTTT	CASSSGQGEASNQPQHF
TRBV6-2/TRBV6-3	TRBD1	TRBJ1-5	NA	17	TGTGCCAGCAGTTTCCCCCCTGGGACAGGCGGCACACAGCCCCAGCATTTT	CASSFPPGTGGTQPQHF
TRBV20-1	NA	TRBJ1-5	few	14	TGCAGTGCTAGGGGGGGTTTGGGCAATCAGCCCCAGCATTTT	CSARGGLGNQPQHF
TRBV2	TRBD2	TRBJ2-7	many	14	TGTGCCAGCACGGGACTAGCGGGTCCTTACGAGCAGTACTTC	CASTGLAGPYEQYF